The rows below give T cell receptor beta chains drawn from one sample of a study of response to subunit inactivated influenza vaccine. TCRdb used MiXCR to reprocess the RT-PCR reads, holding one entry per CDR3 protein. In the table there are around 480,000 distinct CDR3 sequences, about 10% of which are singletons. The input for sequencing was PBMCs from blood, taken 35 to 45 days after vaccination. All receptors derive from a man aged 45-65 years who received an inactivated influenza vaccine. CDR3s include the opening cysteine and the closing phenylalanine or tryptophan. A D gene is named only where the DNA matches it firmly. Clone size, where shown, is once, few, many, or a class for clones that have expanded.

j_gene	d_gene	abundance	v_gene	CDR3aa	CDR3nt
TRBJ2-3	TRBD2	NA	TRBV11-1	CASSWGTSGSDTQYF	TGTGCCAGCAGCTGGGGGACTAGCGGATCAGATACGCAGTATTTT
TRBJ2-1	NA	few	TRBV4-3	CASSQSTQLRERMDNEQFF	TGCGCCAGCAGCCAATCGACCCAGTTACGGGAGAGGATGGACAATGAGCAGTTCTTC
TRBJ2-1	TRBD1	few	TRBV24-1	CATSDLSPTGGAYNEQFF	TGTGCCACCAGTGACCTTTCCCCGACAGGGGGCGCGTACAATGAGCAGTTCTTC
TRBJ2-5	TRBD1	NA	TRBV7-2	CASSPGYRGRETQYF	TGTGCCAGCAGCCCTGGGTACAGGGGGAGAGAGACCCAGTACTTC
TRBJ2-1	NA	many	TRBV29-1	CSVGHYNEQFF	TGCAGCGTAGGCCACTACAATGAGCAGTTCTTC
TRBJ2-1	TRBD1	few	TRBV7-2	CASSRRDRPNEQFF	TGTGCCAGCAGCCGAAGGGACAGACCCAATGAGCAGTTCTTC
TRBJ2-1	NA	few	TRBV20-1	CSAFRAAIGNEQFF	TGCAGTGCTTTTCGGGCTGCCATAGGCAATGAGCAGTTCTTC
TRBJ1-1	NA	few	TRBV5-1	CASSFQGTMNTEAFF	TGCGCCAGCAGCTTCCAGGGAACCATGAACACTGAAGCTTTCTTT
TRBJ1-1	NA	few	TRBV12-3/TRBV12-4	CAGMTSGARTEAFF	TGTGCGGGTATGACGTCAGGGGCGCGAACTGAAGCTTTCTTT
TRBJ2-3	TRBD1	many	TRBV6-1	CASSEVLTGASTDTQYF	TGTGCCAGCAGTGAAGTCCTCACAGGGGCTAGCACAGATACGCAGTATTTT
TRBJ2-1	NA	few	TRBV29-1	CSVERAGLNEQFF	TGCAGCGTTGAGCGGGCAGGGCTGAATGAGCAGTTCTTC
TRBJ2-2	NA	few	TRBV6-5	CASSYFGTGYTGELFF	TGTGCCAGCAGTTACTTCGGGACCGGGTACACCGGGGAGCTGTTTTTT
TRBJ1-5	TRBD1	NA	TRBV5-1	CASSLTFAGGGQPQHF	TGCGCCAGCAGCTTGACCTTTGCAGGGGGCGGTCAGCCCCAGCATTTT
TRBJ2-2	TRBD1	few	TRBV20-1	CSGQGPNTGELFF	TGCAGTGGACAGGGGCCTAACACCGGGGAGCTGTTTTTT
TRBJ2-7	NA	few	TRBV10-3	CAISDNRVYEQYF	TGTGCCATCAGTGATAATAGAGTGTACGAGCAGTACTTC
TRBJ2-1	TRBD2	few	TRBV25-1	CASSVGRGAYNEQFF	TGTGCCAGCAGTGTAGGGCGGGGGGCCTACAATGAGCAGTTCTTC
TRBJ2-1	TRBD2	NA	TRBV11-3	CASSLGTSGGRNEQFF	TGTGCCAGCAGCTTAGGAACTAGCGGGGGTCGAAATGAGCAGTTCTTC